Shown below are 23 T cell receptor beta chains from a single sample sequenced in a study of beta chain features in type 1 diabetes. The isolated RNA, all of it, was reverse transcribed, so expressed TCRB transcripts were what got sequenced. Clones were sequenced by immunoSEQ multiplex PCR, and TCRdb holds only the in-frame ones, with some missing. The table has hundreds of thousands of clones, roughly 31% seen once. The sequenced sample consisted of naive CD4+ T cells from blood. The receptors stem from a man between 18 and 29 years old in good health.

This clone has more than one count but fewer than ten. The chain combines TRBV29-1 with TRBJ2-5, with 8 bases matching TRBD2. Germline V gives CDR1 SQVTM, CDR2 ANQGSEA. The CDR3 is 12 amino acids. V shed 8 bases, J shed 5 bases, and the junction held 7 bases outside the gene matches. The CDR3 DNA follows: TGCAGCTATATAGGGACTAGGGAGACCCAGTACTTC. Translation gives CSYIGTRETQYF.

In nucleotides, the CDR3 is TGCGCCAGCAGCCCAGAATACAGGGGAGGGGATGAAAAACTGTTTTTT. It encodes CASSPEYRGGDEKLFF. The rearrangement joins TRBV4-3 to TRBJ1-4, with 7 bases lining up with TRBD1. With 4 bases clipped from V and 6 bases from J, the junction kept 11 bases outside the gene matches. The length of the CDR3 is 16 residues. Germline lookup yields CDR1 LGHNA and CDR2 YSLEER.

This clone turned up a few times. V usage is TRBV29-1 and J usage is TRBJ2-3, with D possibly called TRBD1 or TRBD2 (6 bases each). Germline values: CDR1 SQVTM, CDR2 ANQGSEA. The germline V and J ends were trimmed by 7 bases and 2 bases, with 13 bases remaining between them. CDR3 length equals 13 residues. The CDR3 sequence: CSGRGRLTDTQYF. DNA for the CDR3: TGCAGCGGGAGGGGGAGACTCACAGATACGCAGTATTTT.

V gene TRBV7-6 combines with J gene TRBJ2-1; D gene unclear. CDR1 and CDR2 (germline): SGHVS, FNYEAQ. The CDR3 is 11 amino acids. V dropped 5 bases and J dropped 6 bases, with 5 bases sitting between them. The CDR3 here is CASSRSNEQFF. CDR3 nucleotide sequence: TGTGCCAGCAGCCGTTCCAATGAGCAGTTCTTC.

The V call is TRBV7-2, the J call TRBJ2-7; D remains unclear. The V gene lost 1 base and the J gene lost 4 bases, with 8 bases spanning the gap. Germline CDR1 SGHTA, CDR2 FQGNSA. The length of the CDR3 is 13 residues. The CDR3 here is CASSLVQFYEQYF. DNA of the CDR3: TGTGCCAGCAGCTTAGTGCAGTTTTACGAGCAGTACTTC.

To note about this clone: Other DNA sequences in the sample encode the same CDR3. The chain has TRBV9 and TRBJ1-2; weak D call: TRBD1 (5 bases). Germline V gene sequence: CDR1 SGDLS, CDR2 YYNGEE. Trimming removed 0 bases from V and 2 bases from J, with 5 bases in between. The CDR3 has 13 residues. DNA for the CDR3: TGTGCCAGCAGCGTAGACAGGAACTATGGCTACACCTTC. This translates into CASSVDRNYGYTF.

This clone was counted a few times. V is TRBV9 and J is TRBJ2-7; D may be TRBD2 (6 bases). Germline CDR1 reads SGDLS; CDR2 reads YYNGEE. Trimming removed 3 bases from V and 7 bases from J, with 20 bases in between. The CDR3 totals 15 residues. The CDR3 coding sequence is TGTGCCAGCAGCGGTAACCGGGACTTTGCCGAAGAGCAGTACTTC. Its protein is CASSGNRDFAEEQYF.

This clone showed up just a few times. The J gene is TRBJ2-7, the V gene TRBV29-1; D may be TRBD2 (6 bases). V dropped 6 bases and J dropped 3 bases, with 18 bases sitting between them. Germline assignment: CDR1 SQVTM and CDR2 ANQGSEA. This CDR3 has 14 amino acids. This CDR3 is CSVRGRLAGYEQYF. DNA of the CDR3: TGCAGCGTGCGGGGTAGACTGGCAGGCTACGAGCAGTACTTC.

The V and J genes are TRBV18 and TRBJ2-1, with 10 bases fitting TRBD2. J was trimmed by 8 bases and V by 3 bases; bases with no gene match: 7. This CDR3 contains 15 residues. Per the germline V gene, CDR1 is KGHSH and CDR2 is LQKENI. The DNA of the CDR3 is TGTGCCAGCTCACCCGGGCTAGCGGGAGCGGATGAGCAGTTCTTC. This encodes CASSPGLAGADEQFF.

The CDR3 protein is CASSPDPTGSYEQYF. CDR3 nucleotides: TGTGCCAGCTCACCGGATCCAACCGGTTCCTACGAGCAGTACTTC. This chain connects TRBV18 to TRBJ2-7; D not resolved. CDR3 length: 15 amino acids. The ends were cut back, 3 bases at V and 1 base at J, with 13 bases in the middle. Germline V CDR1 and CDR2: KGHSH, LQKENI.

The V call is TRBV7-2, the J call TRBJ2-5, with 10 nucleotides matching TRBD2. The V gene end was trimmed by 4 bases and the J gene end by 5 bases; junction bases not matched to a gene: 13. Germline-derived CDR1 and CDR2 are SGHTA and FQGNSA. This CDR3 spans 17 amino acids. The CDR3 nucleotides read TGTGCCAGCAGCTACCGGTTCCTAGCGGGAGTGTCGGAGACCCAGTACTTC. Protein: CASSYRFLAGVSETQYF.

There are a few counts of this clone. The chain joins TRBV27 to TRBJ2-3; no reliable D call. The CDR3 sequence is 12 residues long. V was shortened by 6 bases and J by 2 bases, with 6 bases between the two germline ends. The germline gives CDR1 MNHEY, CDR2 SMNVEV (reference sequence). CDR3 sequence (DNA): TGTGCCAGCAGCCGACTCACAGATACGCAGTATTTT. Residues: CASSRLTDTQYF.

This clone was picked up a small number of times. V is TRBV12-5 and J is TRBJ2-1; unclear D gene. V dropped 5 bases and J dropped 7 bases, with 6 bases sitting between them. The CDR3 loop spans 11 amino acids. Germline V CDR1 and CDR2: LGHNT, FRNRAP. The CDR3 region has the DNA TGTGCTAGTGGTGGATTAAATGAGCAGTTCTTC. Protein product: CASGGLNEQFF.

This clone came up a few times. The chain uses TRBV30 and TRBJ1-2, with TRBD1 as a possible D gene (5 bases). V was pared by 2 bases and J by 5 bases, with 15 bases between. Germline loops: CDR1 GTSNPN, CDR2 SVGIG (reference sequence). This CDR3 spans 14 amino acids. The CDR3 region has the DNA TGTGCCTGGAGTCTTGAGACAGTCTTTTATGGCTACACCTTC. Its translation: CAWSLETVFYGYTF.

This rearrangement joins TRBV20-1 to TRBJ1-1, with D unclear. The V and J ends lost 7 bases and 5 bases respectively, with 11 bases between them. This CDR3 has 11 residues. CDR1 is DFQATT, CDR2 SNEGSKA, per germline (reference sequence). CDR3 loop: CSVDVGTEAFF. The CDR3, as DNA: TGCAGTGTCGACGTCGGAACTGAAGCTTTCTTT.

This clone showed up just once. V usage is TRBV14 and J usage is TRBJ2-4, with a tentative D call TRBD1 (5 bases). The CDR3 contains 18 residues. Trimming cost V 0 bases and J 0 bases, with 15 bases left between them. Germline assignment: CDR1 SGHDN and CDR2 FVKESK. The CDR3 region is CASSQDVTRVGAKNIQYF. The CDR3 nucleotides read TGTGCCAGCAGCCAAGATGTGACCAGGGTAGGAGCCAAAAACATTCAGTACTTC.

The rearrangement joins TRBV10-3 to TRBJ2-3; 12 bases map to TRBD2. In germline, CDR1 is ENHRY, CDR2 SYGVKD. The V and J ends lost 7 bases and 6 bases, in that order; junction bases with no gene match: 11. The CDR3 runs to 16 residues. CDR3 protein: CAINRALAGGRDTQYF. For the CDR3, the DNA is TGTGCCATCAATAGAGCCCTAGCGGGAGGGCGGGATACGCAGTATTTT.

The V call is TRBV29-1, the J call TRBJ1-1, with unresolved D. The CDR3 runs to 13 residues. Germline values: CDR1 SQVTM, CDR2 ANQGSEA. Trimming removed 4 bases from V and 0 bases from J, with 9 bases in between. The CDR3 sequence is CSVARGMNTEAFF. CDR3 coding DNA: TGCAGCGTTGCTCGGGGAATGAACACTGAAGCTTTCTTT.

The chain is built from TRBV29-1 and TRBJ2-7, with 13 bases lining up with TRBD2. The CDR3 consists of 17 residues. The junction had 9 bases not matched to a gene; V was cut back by 4 bases and J by 0 bases. CDR1 and CDR2 from the germline V gene are SQVTM and ANQGSEA. The CDR3 nucleotides are TGCAGCGTTGGGACTCCGGGACTAGCGGGGAGCTCCTACGAGCAGTACTTC. Its protein is CSVGTPGLAGSSYEQYF.

About this clone: The sample carries other DNA sequences with the same CDR3. This chain joins TRBV5-1 and TRBJ1-1; 7 nucleotides match TRBD1. This CDR3 contains 14 residues. Looked up from germline, CDR1 is SGHRS and CDR2 is YFSETQ. Germline trimming cut 4 bases from V and 0 bases from J; bases unmatched to any gene: 3. The CDR3 nucleotides are TGCGCCAGCAGCCTCGACAGGGTGAACACTGAAGCTTTCTTT. Translating it yields CASSLDRVNTEAFF.

The gene calls are TRBV7-3 and TRBJ2-3; weak D call: TRBD2 (6 bases). CDR3 length: 12 residues. Trimming took off 5 bases at V and 5 bases at J, with 8 bases between the two ends. Germline loops: CDR1 SGHTA, CDR2 FQGTGA. The CDR3 spells CASSTTRDTQYF. CDR3 DNA: TGTGCCAGCAGCACGACTAGAGATACGCAGTATTTT.

This clone showed up just a few times. The genes are TRBV11-3 and TRBJ2-1; 10 bases fit TRBD2. With V trimmed by 8 bases and J by 9 bases, 7 bases remained unmatched. CDR3 length: 13 residues. Germline V gene lookup returns CDR1 SGHNT and CDR2 YENEEA. CDR3 protein: CASSSGSRSEQFF. The CDR3 DNA sequence: TGTGCCAGCTCTAGCGGGAGTAGGAGTGAGCAGTTCTTC.

For this clone: Distinct nucleotide sequences in the sample also encode this CDR3. This chain links TRBV5-1 with TRBJ2-5, with a weak D call TRBD1 (5 bases). The CDR3 is 13 residues long. V lost 2 bases and J 5 bases, leaving 10 bases between the germline ends. CDR1 is SGHRS and CDR2 is YFSETQ in the germline V gene. CDR3 loop: CASSLAGAETQYF. CDR3 coding DNA: TGCGCCAGCAGCTTAGCTGGGGCGGAGACCCAGTACTTC.